The rows below give T cell receptor beta chains drawn from one sample of a study of Graves' ophthalmopathy and Graves' hyperthyroidism. TCRdb recomputed calls from the multiplex PCR reads with MiXCR, one row per CDR3 protein. Among roughly 480,000 distinct CDR3 sequences listed, around an eighth were seen once. Input material: blood. These receptors were obtained from a woman aged 25 to 45 with Graves' ophthalmopathy. Each CDR3 is given with its conserved first and last residue. Fields, in order: CDR3 protein, CDR3 DNA, J gene, V gene, clone size, D gene. D genes are given only for firm matches. Size values are once, few and many counts, or a class for expanded clones, and some rows have none.

cdr3_aa: CASGSGRTEAFF; cdr3_nt: TGTGCTAGTGGTTCGGGGCGGACTGAAGCTTTCTTT; j_call: TRBJ1-1; v_call: TRBV12-5; clone_size: many; d_call: -
cdr3_aa: CASSWGLAGREQYF; cdr3_nt: TGTGCCAGCAGTTGGGGGCTAGCGGGCCGCGAGCAGTACTTC; j_call: TRBJ2-7; v_call: TRBV28; clone_size: -; d_call: TRBD2
cdr3_aa: CASSRGRSSYNSPLHF; cdr3_nt: TGTGCCAGCAGCCGGGGACGGAGCTCCTATAATTCACCCCTCCACTTT; j_call: TRBJ1-6; v_call: TRBV6-1; clone_size: many; d_call: -
cdr3_aa: CASSQGRGPVDTEAFF; cdr3_nt: TGCGCCAGCAGCCAAGGGAGGGGACCGGTGGACACTGAAGCTTTCTTT; j_call: TRBJ1-1; v_call: TRBV4-1; clone_size: -; d_call: -
cdr3_aa: CASSPLDRAEGYTF; cdr3_nt: TGTGCCAGCAGCCCTTTAGACAGGGCGGAGGGCTACACCTTC; j_call: TRBJ1-2; v_call: TRBV3-1; clone_size: many; d_call: TRBD1
cdr3_aa: CASSAVVLRGYGYTF; cdr3_nt: TGTGCCAGCAGCGCTGTTGTCCTGAGGGGGTATGGCTACACCTTC; j_call: TRBJ1-2; v_call: TRBV12-3/TRBV12-4; clone_size: many; d_call: -
cdr3_aa: CASSRDSTGELFF; cdr3_nt: TGTGCCAGCAGCCGGGATTCCACCGGGGAGCTGTTTTTT; j_call: TRBJ2-2; v_call: TRBV11-3; clone_size: -; d_call: -
cdr3_aa: CASSPRQRYMNTEAFF; cdr3_nt: TGTGCCAGCAGCCCTAGACAGAGATATATGAACACTGAAGCTTTCTTT; j_call: TRBJ1-1; v_call: TRBV27; clone_size: many; d_call: -
cdr3_aa: CASLIMNTGELFF; cdr3_nt: TGTGCCAGCCTAATAATGAACACCGGGGAGCTGTTTTTT; j_call: TRBJ2-2; v_call: TRBV27; clone_size: many; d_call: -
cdr3_aa: CASSYPEGVAVSYEQYF; cdr3_nt: TGTGCCAGCAGTTACCCCGAAGGTGTAGCGGTCTCCTACGAGCAGTACTTC; j_call: TRBJ2-7; v_call: TRBV6-2/TRBV6-3; clone_size: many; d_call: -
cdr3_aa: CAWNLAVNTEAFF; cdr3_nt: TGTGCCTGGAACCTGGCCGTTAACACTGAAGCTTTCTTT; j_call: TRBJ1-1; v_call: TRBV30; clone_size: few; d_call: -
cdr3_aa: CATRKGQGIHEQYF; cdr3_nt: TGTGCCACCAGAAAGGGACAGGGTATACACGAGCAGTACTTC; j_call: TRBJ2-7; v_call: TRBV15; clone_size: many; d_call: TRBD1
cdr3_aa: CASSYSMAELSTEAFF; cdr3_nt: TGTGCCAGCAGTTACTCCATGGCAGAGCTGAGCACTGAAGCTTTCTTT; j_call: TRBJ1-1; v_call: TRBV6-5; clone_size: many; d_call: -
cdr3_aa: CASSFQAATMNTEAFF; cdr3_nt: TGTGCCAGCAGTTTCCAGGCAGCAACCATGAACACTGAAGCTTTCTTT; j_call: TRBJ1-1; v_call: TRBV12-3/TRBV12-4; clone_size: many; d_call: -